One T cell receptor beta chain is described in this entry. Per the original data handling: Reference gene primer amplification gave estimated nucleated cell counts. Profiling relied on immunoSEQ multiplex PCR, and the TCRdb table lists in-frame clones only, not all of them. That table is the source of V, J and clone size, and D and trimming were worked out from the DNA. In the table there are around 120,000 clones, 88% of which are singletons. This specimen belongs to a study of blood T cell repertoires in COVID-19. Turning to the study itself: Acute and convalescent COVID-19 samples came from the United States, Italy and Spain.

This CDR3 contains 14 residues. Germline V gene lookup returns CDR1 LNHDA and CDR2 SQIVND (reference sequence). V was pared by 2 bases and J by 7 bases, with 5 bases of the junction left unmatched. This chain joins TRBV19 and TRBJ1-2, with 9 nucleotides matching TRBD1. The sequenced material came from peripheral blood. This clonotype originated in a woman between 45 and 65 years old with active or convalescent COVID-19. CDR3 region: CASSIRTGEGGYTF. DNA of the CDR3: TGTGCCAGTAGTATACGGACAGGGGAGGGTGGCTACACCTTC.